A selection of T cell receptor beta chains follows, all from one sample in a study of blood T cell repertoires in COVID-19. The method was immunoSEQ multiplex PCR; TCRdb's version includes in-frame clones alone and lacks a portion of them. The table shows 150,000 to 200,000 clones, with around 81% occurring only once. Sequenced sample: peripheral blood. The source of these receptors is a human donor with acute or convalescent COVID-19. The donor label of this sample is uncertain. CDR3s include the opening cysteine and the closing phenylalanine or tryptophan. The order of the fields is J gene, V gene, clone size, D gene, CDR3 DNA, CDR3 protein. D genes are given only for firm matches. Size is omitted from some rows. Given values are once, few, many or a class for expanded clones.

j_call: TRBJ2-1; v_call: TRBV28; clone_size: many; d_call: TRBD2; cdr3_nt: TGTGCCAGCAGCCCTGAGCGGGAGGGGAGCTCCTACAATGAGCAGTTCTTC; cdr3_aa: CASSPEREGSSYNEQFF
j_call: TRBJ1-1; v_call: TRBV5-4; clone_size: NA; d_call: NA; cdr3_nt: TGTGCCAGCAGCCAGGGACTTACCAACACTGAAGCTTTCTTT; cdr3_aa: CASSQGLTNTEAFF
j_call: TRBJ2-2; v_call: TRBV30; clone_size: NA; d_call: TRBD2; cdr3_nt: TGTGCCTGGAGCCCGGGACTAGCGGGGGGGCAACCCGGGGAGCTGTTTTTT; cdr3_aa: CAWSPGLAGGQPGELFF
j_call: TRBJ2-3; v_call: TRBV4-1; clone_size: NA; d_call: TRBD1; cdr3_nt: TGCGCCAGCAGCCAACCCGGGACAGGGAACGTGGCGCAGTATTTT; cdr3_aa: CASSQPGTGNVAQYF
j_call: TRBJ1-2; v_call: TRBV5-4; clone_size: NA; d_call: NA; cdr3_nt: TGTGCCAGCAGCTTGGGGCAGGGCTTGGTCGGGAGTAACTATGGCTACACCTTC; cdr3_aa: CASSLGQGLVGSNYGYTF
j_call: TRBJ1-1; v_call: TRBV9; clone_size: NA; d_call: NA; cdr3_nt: TGTGCCAGCAGCGTTAGCGGGGATCTCACTGAAGCTTTCTTT; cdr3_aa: CASSVSGDLTEAFF
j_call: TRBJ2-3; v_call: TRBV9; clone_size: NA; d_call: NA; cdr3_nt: TGTGCCAGCAGCGTAGGGCTAGGTAGCACAGATACGCAGTATTTT; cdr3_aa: CASSVGLGSTDTQYF
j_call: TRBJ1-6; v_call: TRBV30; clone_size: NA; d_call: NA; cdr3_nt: TGTGCCTGGAGTGTAATGTCAGGCCGCTATAATTCACCCCTCCACTTT; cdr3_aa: CAWSVMSGRYNSPLHF
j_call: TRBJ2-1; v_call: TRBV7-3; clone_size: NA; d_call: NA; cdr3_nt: TGTGCCAGCAGCTTAAACGCGGCCCTGGGGAGTGAGCAGTTCTTC; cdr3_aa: CASSLNAALGSEQFF
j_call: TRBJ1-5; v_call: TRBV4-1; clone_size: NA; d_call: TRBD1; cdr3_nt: TGCGCCAGCAGCCAAGGAACAGGGGGCAGGTGGAGCGACAATCAGCCCCAGCATTTT; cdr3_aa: CASSQGTGGRWSDNQPQHF
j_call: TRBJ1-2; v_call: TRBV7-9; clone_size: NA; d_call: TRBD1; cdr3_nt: TGTGCCAGCAGCAACCGGGACAGGGGGGATTTAAACTATGGCTACACCTTC; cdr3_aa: CASSNRDRGDLNYGYTF
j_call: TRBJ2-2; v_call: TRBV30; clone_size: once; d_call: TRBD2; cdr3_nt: TGTGCCTGGAGTGGACGGGGGGGAAACACCGGGGAGCTGTTTTTT; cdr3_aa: CAWSGRGGNTGELFF
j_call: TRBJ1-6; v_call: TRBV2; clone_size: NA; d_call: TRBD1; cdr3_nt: TGTGCCAGCAGTCTACAGGGGACTGATAATTCACCCCTCCACTTT; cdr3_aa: CASSLQGTDNSPLHF
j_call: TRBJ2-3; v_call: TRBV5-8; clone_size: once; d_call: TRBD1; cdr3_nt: TGTGCCAGCAGCTTGGCCGTCAGGGGGTCAGATACGCAGTATTTT; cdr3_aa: CASSLAVRGSDTQYF
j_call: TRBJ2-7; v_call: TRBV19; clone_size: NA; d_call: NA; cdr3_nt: TGTGCCAGTAGTGGGGTCGGACACACATCCTCCTACGAGCAGTACTTC; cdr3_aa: CASSGVGHTSSYEQYF
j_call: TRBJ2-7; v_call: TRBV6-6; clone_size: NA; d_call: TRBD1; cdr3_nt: TGTGCCAGCAGCCGCGGACAGGGTCCCCCTGGCAAGCAGTACTTC; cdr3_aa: CASSRGQGPPGKQYF
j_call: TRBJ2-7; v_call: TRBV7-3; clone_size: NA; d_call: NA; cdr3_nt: TGTGCCAGCAGCTTTGCCAGGGATGGCGAGCAGTACTTC; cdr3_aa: CASSFARDGEQYF
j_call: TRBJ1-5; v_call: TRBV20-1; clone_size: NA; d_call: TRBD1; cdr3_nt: TGCAGTGCTAGTATACAGGGGTTGGATCAGCATTTT; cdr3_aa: CSASIQGLDQHF
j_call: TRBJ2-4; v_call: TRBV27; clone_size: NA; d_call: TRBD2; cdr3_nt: TGTGCCAGCAGCTGGGGCGGGGGAACCGCCAAAAACATTCAGTACTTC; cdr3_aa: CASSWGGGTAKNIQYF
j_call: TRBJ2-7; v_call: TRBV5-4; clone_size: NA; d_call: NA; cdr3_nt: TGTGCCAGCAGCTTTTTCCAGGGATCGTCTCCGGACTTC; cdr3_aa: CASSFFQGSSPDF
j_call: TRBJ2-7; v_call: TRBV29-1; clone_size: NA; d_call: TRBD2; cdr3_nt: TGCAGCGGCAGATTAGCGGGAGCGGGCGAGCAGTACTTC; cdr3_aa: CSGRLAGAGEQYF
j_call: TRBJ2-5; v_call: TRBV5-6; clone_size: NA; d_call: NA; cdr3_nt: TGTGCCAGCAGCGGCGGGACTCCTAGGGAGACCCAGTACTTC; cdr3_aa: CASSGGTPRETQYF
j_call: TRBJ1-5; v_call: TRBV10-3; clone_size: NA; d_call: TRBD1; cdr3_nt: TGTGCCATCAGTGTAGACAGGGATTATCAGCCCCAGCATTTT; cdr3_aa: CAISVDRDYQPQHF
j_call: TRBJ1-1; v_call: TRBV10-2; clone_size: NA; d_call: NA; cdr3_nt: TGCGCCAGCAGTGAGAGACCCGGGGTCACTGAAGCTTTCTTT; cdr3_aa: CASSERPGVTEAFF
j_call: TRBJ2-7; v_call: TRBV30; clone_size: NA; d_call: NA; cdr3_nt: TGTGCCTGGGGCGGGGCCTACGAGCAGTACTTC; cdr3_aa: CAWGGAYEQYF
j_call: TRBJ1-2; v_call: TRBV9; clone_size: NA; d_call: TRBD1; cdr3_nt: TGTGCCAGCAGCGTTCTCGGGACAGGGGCTGACTATGGCTACACCTTC; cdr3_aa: CASSVLGTGADYGYTF
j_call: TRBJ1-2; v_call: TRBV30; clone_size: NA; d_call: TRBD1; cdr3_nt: TGTGCCTGGAGCCAGGGGGACTATGGCTACACCTTC; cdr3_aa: CAWSQGDYGYTF
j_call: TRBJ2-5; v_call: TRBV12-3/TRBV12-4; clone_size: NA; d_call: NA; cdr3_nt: TGTGCCAGCAGTCCGGGGTCCCAAGAGACCCAGTACTTC; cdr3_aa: CASSPGSQETQYF
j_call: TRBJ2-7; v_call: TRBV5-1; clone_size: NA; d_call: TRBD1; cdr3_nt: TGCGCCAGCAGCTCCGGACAGGGTTCTTACGAGCAGTACTTC; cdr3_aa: CASSSGQGSYEQYF
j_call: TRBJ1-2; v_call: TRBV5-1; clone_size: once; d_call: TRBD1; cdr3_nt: TGCGCCAGCAGCTCCACTAGGGACAGCCAAAACTATGGCTACACCTTC; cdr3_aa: CASSSTRDSQNYGYTF
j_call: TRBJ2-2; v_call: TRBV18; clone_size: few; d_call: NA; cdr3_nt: TGTGCCAGCTCACCCGATGGGGCAGATGTCACCGGGGAGCTGTTTTTT; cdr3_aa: CASSPDGADVTGELFF
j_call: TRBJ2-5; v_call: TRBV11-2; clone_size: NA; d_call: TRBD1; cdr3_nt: TGTGCCAGCAGCTCGGACAGGCAAGAGACCCAGTACTTC; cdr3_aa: CASSSDRQETQYF
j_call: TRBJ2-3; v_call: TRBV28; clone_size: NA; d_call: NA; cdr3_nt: TGTGCCAGCAGCCTCAGGGGTACGGATACGCAGTATTTT; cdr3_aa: CASSLRGTDTQYF
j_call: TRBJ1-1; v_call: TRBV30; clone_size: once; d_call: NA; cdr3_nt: TGTGCCTGGAGTGGACAGTCGAACACTGAAGCTTTCTTT; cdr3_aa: CAWSGQSNTEAFF
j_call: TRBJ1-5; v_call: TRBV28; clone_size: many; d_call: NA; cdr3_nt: TGTGCCAGCAGTAAACAGAGATATAGCAATCAGCCCCAGCATTTT; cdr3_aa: CASSKQRYSNQPQHF
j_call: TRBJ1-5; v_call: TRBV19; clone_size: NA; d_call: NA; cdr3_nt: TGTGCCAGTAGTACTTCCCGGGATCAGCCCCAGCATTTT; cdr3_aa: CASSTSRDQPQHF
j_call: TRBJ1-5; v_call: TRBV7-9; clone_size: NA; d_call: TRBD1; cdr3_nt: TGTGCCAGCAGCTCGTTGGACAGGGTAGGTCCCCAGCATTTT; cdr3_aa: CASSSLDRVGPQHF
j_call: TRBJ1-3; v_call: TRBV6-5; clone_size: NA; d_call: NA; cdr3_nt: TGTGCCAGCAGTTACTCGAGGGAGGATGGAAACACCATATATTTT; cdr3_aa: CASSYSREDGNTIYF
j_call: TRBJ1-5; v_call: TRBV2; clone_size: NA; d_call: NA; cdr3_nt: TGTGCCAGCAGTTCGGGTTACCCCAGCAATCAGCCCCAGCATTTT; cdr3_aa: CASSSGYPSNQPQHF
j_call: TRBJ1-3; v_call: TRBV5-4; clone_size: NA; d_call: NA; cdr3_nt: TGTGCCAGCAGCTTAGACAGGTCCCCTGGAAACACCATATATTTT; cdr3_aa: CASSLDRSPGNTIYF
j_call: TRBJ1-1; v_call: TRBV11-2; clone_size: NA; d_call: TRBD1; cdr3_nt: TGTGCCAGCAGTCGTAAGTCTACAGGGGTCCTTGAAACTGAAGCTTTCTTT; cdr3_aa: CASSRKSTGVLETEAFF
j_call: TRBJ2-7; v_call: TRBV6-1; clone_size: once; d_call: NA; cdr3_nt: TGTGCCAGCAGTGAAGCGGGGGCCCTCAGTGGGGGCTACGAGCAGTACTTC; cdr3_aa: CASSEAGALSGGYEQYF
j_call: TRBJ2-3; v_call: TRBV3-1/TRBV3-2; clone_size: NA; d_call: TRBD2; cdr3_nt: TGTGCCAGCAGCAGACTAGCGGGAGCCGCCACAGATACGCAGTATTTT; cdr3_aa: CASSRLAGAATDTQYF
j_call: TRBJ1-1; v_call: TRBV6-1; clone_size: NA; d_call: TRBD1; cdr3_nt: TGTGCCAGCAGTGACAAACAGGGGACTAGGGGCACTGAAGCTTTCTTT; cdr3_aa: CASSDKQGTRGTEAFF
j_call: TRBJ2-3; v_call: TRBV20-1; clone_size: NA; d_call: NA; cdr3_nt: TGCAGTGCTAGTGGTGGCAGGGGATCCACAGATACGCAGTATTTT; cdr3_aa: CSASGGRGSTDTQYF
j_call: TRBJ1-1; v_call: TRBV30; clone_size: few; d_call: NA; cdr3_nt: TGTGCCTGGGCCCCACGGGTGAACACTGAAGCTTTCTTT; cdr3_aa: CAWAPRVNTEAFF
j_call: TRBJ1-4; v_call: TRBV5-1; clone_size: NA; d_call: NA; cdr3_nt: TGCGCCAGCAGCATATACAGTGCAACTAATGAAAAACTGTTTTTT; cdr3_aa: CASSIYSATNEKLFF
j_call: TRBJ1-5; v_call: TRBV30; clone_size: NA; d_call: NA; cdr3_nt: TGTGCCTGGAGCGGCGGACAGAGCAATCAGCCCCAGCATTTT; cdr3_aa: CAWSGGQSNQPQHF
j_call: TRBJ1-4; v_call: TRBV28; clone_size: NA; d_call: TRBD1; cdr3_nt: TGTGCCAGCAGTCCGACAGGGTGGGCTACTAATGAAAAACTGTTTTTT; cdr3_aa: CASSPTGWATNEKLFF